This TCR beta chain was sequenced for a study of blood T cell repertoires in COVID-19. Turning to the study itself: Samples representing acute and convalescent COVID-19 were sourced from the United States, Italy and Spain. T cells, B-cell-depleted T cells, or PBMCs provided the cDNA or gDNA that served as material.

This CDR3 has 14 residues. Trimming removed 7 bases from V and 1 base from J, with 11 bases in between. In the authors' workflow: From reference gene primer amplification, estimates of nucleated cell counts were derived. Sequencing was performed with immunoSEQ multiplex PCR; in TCRdb, only in-frame clones are kept and a portion is missing. Clone size and the V and J calls come from that table; the DNA yielded D and trimming. The sample consists of roughly 120,000 clones, 70% to 85% of them appearing once. The TCR comes from a man between 70 and 80 years old with active or convalescent COVID-19. This chain joins TRBV23-1 and TRBJ2-1, with D tentatively TRBD2 (5 bases). TRBV23-1 is identified as an open reading frame with a role that is uncertain. Sequences were obtained from peripheral blood. The CDR3 DNA follows: TGCGCCAGCACCCGCCGGGGATCCTACAATGAGCAGTTCTTC. Translated: CASTRRGSYNEQFF.